These T cell receptor beta chains were read from a single sample in a study of cytomegalovirus exposure and HLA in healthy donors. The protocol was immunoSEQ multiplex PCR, while the TCRdb copy is restricted to in-frame clones and leaves out a portion. The table shows under 150,000 clones, with about four fifths occurring only once. Sequencing used PBMCs. These receptors were taken from a man aged 18 to 35 in good health and CMV-seronegative. CDR3s include the opening cysteine and the closing phenylalanine or tryptophan. A D gene is named only where the DNA matches it firmly. For some rows the clone size is stated as once, few or many, or as a class when expanded; others skip it.

>TRBJ1-2|14|TRBV18|once|.
TGTGCCAGCTCACCTGAGACAGGAATCTATGGCTACACCTTC
CASSPETGIYGYTF
>TRBJ1-2|12|TRBV6-1|.|.
TGTGCCAGCAGTTGGGCAGGGGATGGCTACACCTTC
CASSWAGDGYTF
>TRBJ1-2|12|TRBV28|.|.
TGTGCCAGCAGCCTGGTGAGCTATGGCTACACCTTC
CASSLVSYGYTF
>TRBJ2-3|15|TRBV5-1|.|TRBD1
TGCGCCAGCAGCGGTTACAGGGGGCGGACAGATACGCAGTATTTT
CASSGYRGRTDTQYF
>TRBJ1-1|13|TRBV28|.|.
TGTGCCAGCAGTTTTAGGGGGACGACTGAAGCTTTCTTT
CASSFRGTTEAFF
>TRBJ1-1|12|TRBV7-9|.|TRBD1
TGTGCCAGCAGCCAAACAGGGGCCGAAGCTTTCTTT
CASSQTGAEAFF
>TRBJ1-5|13|TRBV30|.|.
TGTGCCTGGAGTGTACAGGGTGATCAGCCCCAGCATTTT
CAWSVQGDQPQHF
>TRBJ2-3|16|TRBV27|.|.
TGTGCCAGCAGTTTACAGGCTTTAATAAGCACAGATACGCAGTATTTT
CASSLQALISTDTQYF
>TRBJ2-7|14|TRBV5-6|.|.
TGTGCCAGCAGCACCGGGAGAAGCTCCTACGAGCAGTACTTC
CASSTGRSSYEQYF
>TRBJ1-5|14|TRBV4-1|.|.
TGCGCCAGCAGCCAAGTCCCAGGGGACGAGCCCCAGCATTTT
CASSQVPGDEPQHF
>TRBJ2-1|17|TRBV4-3|once|TRBD2
TGCGCCAGCAGCCGGGAGACTAGCGGGGGGGCCTTCAATGAGCAGTTCTTC
CASSRETSGGAFNEQFF
>TRBJ1-2|13|TRBV6-5|.|.
TGTGCCAGCAGCCCCAGTCCCCTTTATGGCTACACCTTC
CASSPSPLYGYTF
>TRBJ2-5|11|TRBV20-1|once|.
TGCAGTGAAGCCCATAGAGAGACCCAGTACTTC
CSEAHRETQYF
>TRBJ2-7|14|TRBV6-5|.|TRBD2
TGTGCCAGCAGGTTAGCGGGGTCGTCCTACGAGCAGTACTTC
CASRLAGSSYEQYF